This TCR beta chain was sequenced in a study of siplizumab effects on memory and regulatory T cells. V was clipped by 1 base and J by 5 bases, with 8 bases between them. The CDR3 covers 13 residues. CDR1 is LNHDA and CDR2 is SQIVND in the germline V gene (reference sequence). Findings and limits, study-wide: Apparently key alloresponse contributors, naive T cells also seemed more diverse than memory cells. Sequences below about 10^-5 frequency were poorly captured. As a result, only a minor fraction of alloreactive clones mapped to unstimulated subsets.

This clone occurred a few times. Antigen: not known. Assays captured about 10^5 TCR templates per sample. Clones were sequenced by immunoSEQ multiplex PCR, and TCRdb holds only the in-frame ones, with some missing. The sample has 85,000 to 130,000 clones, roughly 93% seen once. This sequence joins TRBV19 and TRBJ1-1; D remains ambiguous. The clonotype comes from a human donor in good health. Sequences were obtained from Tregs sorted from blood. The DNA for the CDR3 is TGTGCCAGTAGTATAGGTCCGAGGACTGAAGCTTTCTTT. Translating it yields CASSIGPRTEAFF.